Following are 21 T cell receptor beta chains from one sample sequenced in a study of blood T cell repertoires in COVID-19. TCRdb keeps only in-frame clones here, not all; method: immunoSEQ multiplex PCR. This table holds about 140,000 clones, around 83% found once. Sequences were obtained from peripheral blood. The source is a woman of 80 years or more with acute or convalescent COVID-19.

The chain carries TRBV7-9 and TRBJ2-3; D unclear. The CDR3 length is 17 residues. Trimming stripped 3 bases from V and 3 bases from J, with 19 bases between. The germline gives CDR1 SEHNR, CDR2 FQNEAQ (reference sequence). The CDR3 bases are TGTGCCAGCAGCTTGAGGCAACTCCTCTCCCTTACAGATACGCAGTATTTT. It is translated as CASSLRQLLSLTDTQYF. Looking up the rest from reference TRBV7-9 and TRBJ2-3 gives the full variable domain: DTGVSQNPRHKITKRGQNVTFRCDPISEHNRLYWYRQTLGQGPEFLTYFQNEAQLEKSRLLSDRFSAERPKGSFSTLEIQRTEQGDSAMYLCASSLRQLLSLTDTQYFGPGTRLTVL.

The chain joins TRBV3-1 (or the pseudogene TRBV3-2) to TRBJ2-7, with 9 bases matching TRBD1. The CDR3 is 16 amino acids. Unmatched junction bases numbered 10, after V lost 4 bases and J lost 3 bases. Per the germline V gene, CDR1 is LGHDT and CDR2 is YNNKEL (reference sequence). The CDR3 sequence: CASSLLPPGQGYEQYF. The DNA of the CDR3 is TGTGCCAGCAGCCTCCTTCCCCCGGGACAGGGCTACGAGCAGTACTTC.

This clone showed up just a few times. V and J are TRBV7-3 and TRBJ2-4; 8 bases fit TRBD2. Germline assignment: CDR1 SGHTA and CDR2 FQGTGA. The CDR3 loop spans 15 amino acids. The V and J ends lost 5 bases and 7 bases, in that order; junction bases with no gene match: 10. The CDR3 region is CASSIFPGLGNIQYF. CDR3 coding DNA: TGTGCCAGCAGCATTTTTCCGGGACTAGGGAACATTCAGTACTTC.

In this sample, this clone turned up a few times. The junction shows a germline mismatch at one end, possibly a read error. V gene TRBV6-1 combines with J gene TRBJ1-2, with TRBD1 as a possible D gene (6 bases). CDR1 and CDR2 (germline): MNHNS, SASEGT. This CDR3 region has 12 residues. Here the CDR3 DNA reads TGTGCCAGGAGTGAGCAGGGGTATGGCTACACCTTC. Its translation is CARSEQGYGYTF.

The count of this clone is one. The chain carries TRBV7-9 and TRBJ2-1; 11 bases map to TRBD1. Looked up from germline, CDR1 is SEHNR and CDR2 is FQNEAQ (reference sequence). V lost 5 bases, J lost 8 bases, and 5 bases stayed unmatched. This CDR3 contains 14 residues. The CDR3 region has the DNA TGTGCCAGCAGCCTCGGGACAGGGGGGGATGAGCAGTTCTTC. Protein: CASSLGTGGDEQFF.

The V call is TRBV9, the J call TRBJ1-1, with 8 bases that match TRBD1. This CDR3 is 14 amino acids long. The germline V gene encodes CDR1 SGDLS and CDR2 YYNGEE. The J segment lost 4 bases and the V segment lost 3 bases, leaving 5 bases of the junction unmatched. The CDR3 is CASSARGLVTEAFF. In DNA form, the CDR3 reads TGTGCCAGCAGCGCCAGGGGGCTAGTCACTGAAGCTTTCTTT.

The chain uses TRBV5-1 and TRBJ2-1, with 7 bases matching TRBD2. This CDR3 has 11 amino acids. From germline, CDR1 is SGHRS and CDR2 YFSETQ. With 3 bases clipped from V and 15 bases from J, the junction kept 6 bases outside the gene matches. The CDR3 region has the DNA TGCGCCAGCAGCTGGGACTACGCGGTGTTCTTC. Translation: CASSWDYAVFF.

The chain has TRBV27 and TRBJ2-3, with 8 positions matching TRBD2. Germline V gene sequence: CDR1 MNHEY, CDR2 SMNVEV (reference sequence). The CDR3 is 15 residues long. Trimming took 6 bases from V and 3 from J; bases not matched to a gene: 8. The CDR3 DNA is TGTGCCAGCAGCTCTACCGGGACTAGAACAGATACGCAGTATTTT. Its protein is CASSSTGTRTDTQYF.

This clone occurred once. The chain recombines TRBV19 with TRBJ2-1; perhaps TRBD1 as D (5 bases). CDR1 is LNHDA and CDR2 is SQIVND in the germline V gene (reference sequence). Trimming left V 5 bases short and J 4 bases short, with 12 bases between. The length of the CDR3 is 14 residues. CDR3 in amino acids: CASSSKTEYNEQFF. The CDR3 nucleotides are TGTGCCAGTAGTTCCAAGACAGAGTACAATGAGCAGTTCTTC. Using reference TRBV19 and TRBJ2-1 for the parts outside the CDR3, the full variable domain is DGGITQSPKYLFRKEGQNVTLSCEQNLNHDAMYWYRQDPGQGLRLIYYSQIVNDFQKGDIAEGYSVSREKKESFPLTVTSAQKNPTAFYLCASSSKTEYNEQFFGPGTRLTVL.

This rearrangement joins TRBV27 to TRBJ2-2; D is ambiguous. The germline CDR1 and CDR2 sequences are MNHEY and SMNVEV (reference sequence). The CDR3 totals 11 residues. Deletions cut 7 bases from V and 4 bases from J, with 4 bases between. CDR3 amino acids: CASKLTGELFF. The CDR3 DNA is TGTGCCAGCAAGCTCACCGGGGAGCTGTTTTTT.

This clone has a count of ten or more. This chain uses TRBV18 with TRBJ2-5; a possible D gene is TRBD2 (6 bases). V lost 6 bases, J lost 5 bases, and 19 bases lay in between. Germline values: CDR1 KGHSH, CDR2 LQKENI. The CDR3 runs 15 residues. The CDR3, as DNA: TGTGCCAGCTCGCATGCTACGGAGGGGCACGAGACCCAGTACTTC. Its translation: CASSHATEGHETQYF.

The chain combines TRBV27 with TRBJ1-1, with no clear D. Germline lookup yields CDR1 MNHEY and CDR2 SMNVEV (reference sequence). The CDR3 runs to 14 residues. With 1 base removed from V and 2 bases from J, the gap between germline ends came to 8 bases. The CDR3 region is CASSLYRENTEAFF. As DNA, the CDR3 is TGTGCCAGCAGTTTATATCGGGAAAACACTGAAGCTTTCTTT.

The rearrangement joins TRBV5-1 to TRBJ2-3, with D tentatively TRBD2 (6 bases). The V gene's germline CDR1 is SGHRS and CDR2 YFSETQ. CDR3 length: 15 residues. The V end lost 1 base, the J end lost 2 bases, and 11 bases lay between the germline ends. CDR3 sequence reads: CASSLRGRSTDTQYF. The CDR3 DNA follows: TGCGCCAGCAGCTTGCGGGGGAGATCCACAGATACGCAGTATTTT.

The rearrangement uses TRBV5-1 and TRBJ1-2; TRBD1 might be the D (6 bases). Trimming cost V 1 base and J 4 bases, with 11 bases left between them. The CDR3 covers 14 residues. In germline, CDR1 is SGHRS, CDR2 YFSETQ. The CDR3 here is CASSLTGIPYGYTF. For the CDR3, the DNA is TGCGCCAGCAGCTTGACAGGGATCCCCTATGGCTACACCTTC.

The CDR3 region is CASSPGQDITDTQYF. The DNA for the CDR3 is TGTGCCAGCAGCCCAGGGCAGGACATCACAGATACGCAGTATTTT. The genes are TRBV11-3 and TRBJ2-3, with a weak D call TRBD1 (5 bases). Germline lookup yields CDR1 SGHNT and CDR2 YENEEA. Trimming removed 5 bases from V and 2 bases from J, with 14 bases in between. This CDR3 is 15 amino acids long.

A remark on this clone: One end of the junction varies from germline; a read error may be responsible. The rearrangement joins TRBV29-1 to TRBJ2-7, with D perhaps TRBD2 (6 bases). Germline assignment: CDR1 SQVTM and CDR2 ANQGSEA. The CDR3 consists of 15 residues. The DNA for the CDR3 is TGCAGCGTGGAAGGAGGAGGGAAGGGTTCCTACGAGCAGTACTTC. It is translated as CSVEGGGKGSYEQYF.

The chain carries TRBV5-4 and TRBJ1-5; D is uncertain. The CDR3 consists of 14 residues. V lost 0 bases and J 7 bases, leaving 11 bases between the germline ends. Germline V gene sequence: CDR1 SGHNT, CDR2 YYREEE (reference sequence). This chain's CDR3 is CASSLDPGEQPQHF. DNA for the CDR3: TGTGCCAGCAGCTTGGATCCGGGAGAACAGCCCCAGCATTTT.

The rearrangement uses TRBV11-2 and TRBJ1-6; no definite D call. This CDR3 spans 14 amino acids. Germline loops: CDR1 SGHAT, CDR2 FQNNGV. Trimming shortened V by 4 bases and J by 7 bases, and 11 bases separated the two germline ends. The CDR3 sequence is CASSSGVTNSPLHF. In DNA form, the CDR3 reads TGTGCCAGCAGCTCCGGGGTAACCAATTCACCCCTCCACTTT.

This chain joins TRBV19 and TRBJ1-5; 10 bases are a match to TRBD1. There are 18 residues in the CDR3. From germline, CDR1 is LNHDA and CDR2 SQIVND (reference sequence). With V trimmed by 4 bases and J by 2 bases, 11 bases remained unmatched. CDR3 DNA sequence: TGTGCCAGTAGTACCGATGAGGGACAGGGGAATCGCAATCAGCCCCAGCATTTT. It translates to CASSTDEGQGNRNQPQHF.

This clone was detected once. This rearrangement joins TRBV2 to TRBJ1-2, with D uncertain. The germline V gene has CDR1 SNHLY and CDR2 FYNNEI. The V end was cut by 2 bases, the J end by 4 bases, with 14 bases between. This CDR3 comprises 15 residues. CDR3 DNA sequence: TGTGCCAGCAGTGAATCGGGTGGATTATCCTATGGCTACACCTTC. Translating gives CASSESGGLSYGYTF.

This chain joins TRBV7-8 and TRBJ1-1; D is undetermined. Germline CDR1 reads SGHVS; CDR2 reads FQNEAQ. The CDR3 runs 14 residues. Between the trimmed V and J ends, which lost 1 base and 3 bases, there was a span of 9 bases. CDR3 sequence (DNA): TGTGCCAGCAGCTTAGACCGAGGTTACACTGAAGCTTTCTTT. This sequence encodes CASSLDRGYTEAFF. The entire variable domain, with the rest obtained from reference TRBV7-8 and TRBJ1-1, is as follows: GAGVSQSPRYKVAKRGQDVALRCDPISGHVSLFWYQQALGQGPEFLTYFQNEAQLDKSGLPSDRFFAERPEGSVSTLKIQRTQQEDSAVYLCASSLDRGYTEAFFGQGTRLTVV.